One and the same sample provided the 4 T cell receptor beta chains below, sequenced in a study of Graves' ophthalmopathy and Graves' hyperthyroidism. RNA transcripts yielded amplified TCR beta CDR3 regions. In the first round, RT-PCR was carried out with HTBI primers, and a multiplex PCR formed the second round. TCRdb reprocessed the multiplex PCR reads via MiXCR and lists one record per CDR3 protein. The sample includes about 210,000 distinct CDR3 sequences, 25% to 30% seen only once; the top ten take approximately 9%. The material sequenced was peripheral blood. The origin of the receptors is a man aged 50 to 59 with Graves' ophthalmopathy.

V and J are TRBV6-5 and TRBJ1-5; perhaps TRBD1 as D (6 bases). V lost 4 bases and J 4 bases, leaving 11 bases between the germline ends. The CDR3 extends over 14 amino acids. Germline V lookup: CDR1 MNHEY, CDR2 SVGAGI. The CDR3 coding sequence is TGTGCCAGCAGTTTGGTACAGGGTAATCAGCCCCAGCATTTT. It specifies CASSLVQGNQPQHF.

The CDR3 sequence is CASSYSSGSSEQYF. CDR3 nucleotide sequence: TGTGCCAGCAGTTACTCTAGCGGGAGTAGCGAGCAGTACTTC. This chain uses TRBV6-5 with TRBJ2-7; 9 bases map to TRBD2. The V segment lost 0 bases and the J segment 6 bases; nucleotides outside the gene matches: 3. Germline V CDR1 and CDR2: MNHEY, SVGAGI. The CDR3 spans 14 residues.

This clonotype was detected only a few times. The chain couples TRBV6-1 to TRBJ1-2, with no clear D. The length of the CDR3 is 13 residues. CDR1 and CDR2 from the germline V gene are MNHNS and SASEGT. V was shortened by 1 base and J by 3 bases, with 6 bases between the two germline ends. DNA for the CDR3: TGTGCCAGCAGTGAAGGGCCCTACTATGGCTACACCTTC. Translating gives CASSEGPYYGYTF.

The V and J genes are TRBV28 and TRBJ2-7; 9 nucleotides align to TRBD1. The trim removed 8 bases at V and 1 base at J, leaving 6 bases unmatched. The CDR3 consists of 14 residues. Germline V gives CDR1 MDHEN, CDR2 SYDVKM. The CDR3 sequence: CASHGQGTSYEQYF. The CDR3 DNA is TGTGCCAGCCACGGACAGGGGACTTCCTACGAGCAGTACTTC.